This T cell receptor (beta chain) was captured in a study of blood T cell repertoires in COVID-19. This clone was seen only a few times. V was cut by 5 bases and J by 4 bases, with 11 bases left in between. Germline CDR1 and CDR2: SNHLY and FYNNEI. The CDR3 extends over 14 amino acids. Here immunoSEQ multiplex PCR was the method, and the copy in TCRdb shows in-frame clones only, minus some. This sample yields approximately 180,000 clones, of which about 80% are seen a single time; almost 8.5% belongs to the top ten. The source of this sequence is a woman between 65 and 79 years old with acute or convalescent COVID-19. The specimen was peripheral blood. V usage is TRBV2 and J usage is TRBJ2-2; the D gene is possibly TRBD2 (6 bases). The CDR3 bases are TGTGCCAGCAGTCAGACTAGTTCCACCGGGGAGCTGTTTTTT. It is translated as CASSQTSSTGELFF.